This TCR beta chain stems from a study of blood T cell repertoires in COVID-19. Trimming took 4 bases from V and 1 from J; bases not matched to a gene: 9. Germline V CDR1 and CDR2: LNHDA, SQIVND (reference sequence). The CDR3 is made up of 16 amino acids. This clone was observed a handful of times. Clones were read by immunoSEQ multiplex PCR, and TCRdb kept only the in-frame ones, dropping some. The sample includes approximately 140,000 clones, 70% to 80% of them seen just once. The receptor was isolated from a man in his sixties with acute or convalescent COVID-19. The chain uses TRBV19 and TRBJ1-2; 7 bases are shared with TRBD1. Material for sequencing was peripheral blood. CDR3 nucleotide sequence: TGTGCCAGTAGTACTTCCCCGGGACAGTATAACTATGGCTACACCTTC. Residues: CASSTSPGQYNYGYTF.